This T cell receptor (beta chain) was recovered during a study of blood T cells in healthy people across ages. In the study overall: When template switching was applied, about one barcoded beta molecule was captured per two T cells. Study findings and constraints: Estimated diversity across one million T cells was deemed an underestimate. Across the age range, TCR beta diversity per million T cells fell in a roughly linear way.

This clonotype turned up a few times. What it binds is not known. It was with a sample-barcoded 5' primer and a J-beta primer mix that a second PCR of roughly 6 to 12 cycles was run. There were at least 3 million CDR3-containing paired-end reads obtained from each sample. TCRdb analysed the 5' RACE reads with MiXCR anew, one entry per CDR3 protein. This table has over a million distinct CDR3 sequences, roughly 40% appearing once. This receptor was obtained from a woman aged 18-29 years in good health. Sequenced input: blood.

The CDR3: CASRASSAGELFF. CDR3 DNA sequence: TGTGCCAGCAGGGCCTCTTCGGCCGGGGAGCTGTTTTTT. The genes are TRBV2 and TRBJ2-2; D remains ambiguous. The germline V and J ends were trimmed by 6 bases and 6 bases, with 11 bases remaining between them. The germline CDR1 and CDR2 sequences are SNHLY and FYNNEI. This CDR3 spans 13 amino acids. The whole variable domain, filled in from reference TRBV2 and TRBJ2-2, reads EPEVTQTPSHQVTQMGQEVILRCVPISNHLYFYWYRQILGQKVEFLVSFYNNEISEKSEIFDDQFSVERPDGSNFTLKIRSTKLEDSAMYFCASRASSAGELFFGEGSRLTVL.